These T cell receptor beta chains were read from a single sample in a study of beta chain features in type 1 diabetes. Method: immunoSEQ multiplex PCR; TCRdb's copy keeps in-frame clones and lacks some. The sample yields 240,000 or so clones, 20% seen once. The specimen was naive CD4+ T cells from blood. Every receptor here comes from a middle-aged woman with type 1 diabetes. The CDR3 runs from the conserved cysteine through the conserved F or W. D genes are given only for firm matches. The size of a clone is reported for some rows only, either as once, few or many, or as a class for expanded clones.

TRBV18	few	14	TRBD1	TRBJ1-1	CASSVQGMGTEAFF	TGTGCCAGCTCAGTACAGGGGATGGGGACTGAAGCTTTCTTT
TRBV23-1	few	15	TRBD1	TRBJ2-5	CASSQSPGQQETQYF	TGCGCCAGCAGTCAATCACCGGGACAGCAAGAGACCCAGTACTTC
TRBV7-2	-	15	-	TRBJ1-5	CASSLWQGTWQPQHF	TGTGCCAGCAGCCTCTGGCAGGGCACATGGCAGCCCCAGCATTTT
TRBV4-1	-	19	-	TRBJ2-7	CASSQVLETPSRVGYEQYF	TGCGCCAGCAGCCAAGTGCTAGAGACTCCTAGCCGGGTGGGCTACGAGCAGTACTTC
TRBV30	-	14	-	TRBJ1-4	CAWAQAVGGEKLFF	TGTGCCTGGGCTCAGGCCGTGGGTGGCGAAAAACTGTTTTTT
TRBV7-3	-	13	-	TRBJ2-5	CASSSGTRETQYF	TGTGCCAGCAGCTCCGGCACGCGGGAGACCCAGTACTTC
TRBV10-3	-	12	TRBD1	TRBJ1-2	CAIGTGSRGYTF	TGTGCCATCGGGACAGGGAGCCGTGGCTACACCTTC
TRBV18	few	16	TRBD1	TRBJ2-1	CASSPFEGQSNNEQFF	TGTGCCAGCTCCCCGTTCGAGGGACAGAGTAACAATGAGCAGTTCTTC
TRBV30	-	14	-	TRBJ2-1	CALNSGSSYNEQFF	TGTGCCCTGAATTCTGGCAGCTCCTACAATGAGCAGTTCTTC
TRBV18	few	13	TRBD2	TRBJ2-7	CASSPGLAGEQYF	TGTGCCAGCTCACCGGGACTAGCGGGGGAGCAGTACTTC
TRBV4-2	few	14	-	TRBJ2-5	CASSQVDRQETQYF	TGTGCCAGCAGCCAAGTCGACAGACAAGAGACCCAGTACTTC
TRBV30	-	14	TRBD2	TRBJ2-7	CAWSRTSGGYEQYF	TGTGCCTGGAGTAGGACTAGCGGGGGCTACGAGCAGTACTTC
TRBV15	-	16	-	TRBJ2-2	CATSRDRVPNTGELFF	TGTGCCACCAGCAGAGACAGGGTCCCGAACACCGGGGAGCTGTTTTTT
TRBV7-9	-	14	-	TRBJ2-3	CASSFTGPTDTQYF	TGTGCCAGCAGCTTCACAGGGCCCACAGATACGCAGTATTTT
TRBV27	-	13	-	TRBJ2-3	CASSLFPTDTQYF	TGTGCCAGCAGTTTATTCCCAACAGATACGCAGTATTTT
TRBV30	-	13	-	TRBJ1-5	CAWNTGSNQPQHF	TGTGCCTGGAATACAGGGAGCAATCAGCCCCAGCATTTT
TRBV27	-	13	-	TRBJ2-2	CASRAGNTGELFF	TGTGCCAGCCGGGCGGGGAACACCGGGGAGCTGTTTTTT
TRBV5-6	few	15	TRBD2	TRBJ2-4	CASSLQTSGKNIQYF	TGTGCCAGCAGCCTACAGACTAGCGGCAAAAACATTCAGTACTTC
TRBV5-4	few	13	TRBD1	TRBJ2-4	CASSKTGLGIQYF	TGTGCCAGCAGCAAGACAGGGTTAGGCATTCAGTACTTC
TRBV7-6	few	15	TRBD2	TRBJ2-1	CASSLLAGPYNEQFF	TGTGCCAGCAGCCTGTTAGCGGGTCCTTACAATGAGCAGTTCTTC
TRBV18	-	12	-	TRBJ2-7	CASSPRGDEQYF	TGTGCCAGCTCACCAAGGGGTGACGAGCAGTACTTC
TRBV23-1	-	14	TRBD2	TRBJ2-7	CARGEGLGPYEQYF	TGCGCCAGGGGGGAGGGCCTTGGCCCCTACGAGCAGTACTTC
TRBV5-1	few	15	TRBD2	TRBJ2-1	CASSVTSGAYNEQFF	TGCGCCAGCAGCGTCACTAGCGGGGCTTACAATGAGCAGTTCTTC